What follows is one T cell receptor beta chain and its context. This sample was taken from a study of blood T cell repertoires in COVID-19. Study-level information: Whether acute or convalescent, the COVID-19 samples came from the United States, Italy and Spain. From T cells, B-cell-depleted T cells, or PBMCs came the material, which was cDNA or gDNA.

In the study's own analysis: The assay estimated nucleated cells by amplifying reference gene primers. Sequenced by immunoSEQ multiplex PCR; TCRdb stores in-frame clones only, minus some. The V and J calls and clone size were taken over from that table, and D and trimming were inferred from the DNA. The data contain about 58,000 clones, about nine tenths of them singletons. Germline assignment: CDR1 SEHNR and CDR2 FQNEAQ (reference sequence). The CDR3 is made up of 17 amino acids. The ends lost 1 base at V and 4 bases at J; junction bases unmatched: 8. The material sequenced was peripheral blood. The receptor was derived from a man in his 60s with acute or convalescent COVID-19. The chain combines TRBV7-9 with TRBJ2-5; 11 bases align to TRBD1. The CDR3 loop is CASSLGPGQGDRETQYF. The CDR3 nucleotides read TGTGCCAGCAGCTTAGGGCCGGGACAGGGGGATCGAGAGACCCAGTACTTC.